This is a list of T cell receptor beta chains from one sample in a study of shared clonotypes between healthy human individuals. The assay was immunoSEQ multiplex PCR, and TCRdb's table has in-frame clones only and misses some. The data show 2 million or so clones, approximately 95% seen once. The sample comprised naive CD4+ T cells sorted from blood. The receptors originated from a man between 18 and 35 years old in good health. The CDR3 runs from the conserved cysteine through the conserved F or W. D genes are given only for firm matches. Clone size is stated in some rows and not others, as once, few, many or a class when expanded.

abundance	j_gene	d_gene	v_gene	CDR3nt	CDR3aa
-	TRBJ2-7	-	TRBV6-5	TGTGCCAGCAGTTACTCGACGGGCTACGAGCAGTACTTC	CASSYSTGYEQYF
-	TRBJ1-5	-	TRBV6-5	TGTGCCAGCAGCCCCGGGCAGACCAATCAGCCCCAGCATTTT	CASSPGQTNQPQHF
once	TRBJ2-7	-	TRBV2	TGTGCCAGCAGGATGGGGGCGGGATCCTACGAGCAGTACTTC	CASRMGAGSYEQYF
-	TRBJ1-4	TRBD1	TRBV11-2	TGTGCCAGCAGCGCCCGGACAGGGGCCCTCAAACTGTTTTTT	CASSARTGALKLFF
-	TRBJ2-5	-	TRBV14	TGTGCCAGCAGCCTAAGCTCAACGGGTCAAGAGACCCAGTACTTC	CASSLSSTGQETQYF
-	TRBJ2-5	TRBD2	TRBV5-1	TGCGCCAGCAGCTTGGCAGCGGGGGCAGAGACCCAGTACTTC	CASSLAAGAETQYF
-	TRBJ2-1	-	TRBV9	TGTGCCAGCAGCGTAAGGGAGGTAAGCTCCTACAATGAGCAGTTCTTC	CASSVREVSSYNEQFF
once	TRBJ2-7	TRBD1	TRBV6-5	TGTGCCAGCAGTGGATCCAGGGGGCTCTCCTACGAGCAGTACTTC	CASSGSRGLSYEQYF
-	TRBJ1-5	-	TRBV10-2	TGCGCCAGCAGTGATGTCACAGGCAATCAGCCCCAGCATTTT	CASSDVTGNQPQHF
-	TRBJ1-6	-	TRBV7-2	TGTGCCAGCAGCCTTGTTGCGGACAAGGTGGGAAATTCACCCCTCCACTTT	CASSLVADKVGNSPLHF
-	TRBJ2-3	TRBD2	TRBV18	TGTGCCAGCTCACCACCAACTGGACTAGCGGAGTGGGGGACTAGCACAGATACGCAGTATTTT	CASSPPTGLAEWGTSTDTQYF
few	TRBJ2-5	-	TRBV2	TGTGCCAGCAGTGAGAATAGGCGGCCGGAGACCCAGTACTTC	CASSENRRPETQYF
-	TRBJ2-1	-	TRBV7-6	TGTGCCAGCAGTTCAGGGACTTTCCGAATGGGAAATGAGCAGTTCTTC	CASSSGTFRMGNEQFF
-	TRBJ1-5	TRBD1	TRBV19	TGTGCCAGTAGTTCACGACAGGGACCTTATAGCAATCAGCCCCAGCATTTT	CASSSRQGPYSNQPQHF
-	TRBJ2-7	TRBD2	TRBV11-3	TGTGCCAGCAGCTTATCGGGGGGGCTCGAGCAGTACTTC	CASSLSGGLEQYF
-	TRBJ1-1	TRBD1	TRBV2	TGTGCCAGCAGTGGAAGACAGGGGAACACTGAAGCTTTCTTT	CASSGRQGNTEAFF
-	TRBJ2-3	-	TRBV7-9	TGTGCCAGCAGCCCTGGTTACAGGGCGGACAAGCTCACAGATACGCAGTATTTT	CASSPGYRADKLTDTQYF
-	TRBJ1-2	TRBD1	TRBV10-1	TGCGCCAGCATTCGACAGGGTCGGGGCGACTATGGCTACACCTTC	CASIRQGRGDYGYTF
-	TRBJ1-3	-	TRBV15	TGTGCCACCGGGGGGGCGCGAGGAAACACCATATATTTT	CATGGARGNTIYF
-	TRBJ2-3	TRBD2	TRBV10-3	TGTGCCATCATCAGGACTAGCGGGAGGGCCTCGACAGATACGCAGTATTTT	CAIIRTSGRASTDTQYF
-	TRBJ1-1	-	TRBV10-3	TGTGCCATCAGTGAGCCTCAGGTGAACACTGAAGCTTTCTTT	CAISEPQVNTEAFF
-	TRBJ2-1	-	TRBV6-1	TGTGCCAGCAGTGAAGAACGGTGGAATGAGCAGTTCTTC	CASSEERWNEQFF
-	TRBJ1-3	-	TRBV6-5	TGTGCCAGCAGTTTAACAAGGAGCTCTGGAAACACCATATATTTT	CASSLTRSSGNTIYF
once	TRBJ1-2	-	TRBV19	TGTGCCAGTAGTATTGGGGTCAGTAGATCTGGCTACACCTTC	CASSIGVSRSGYTF
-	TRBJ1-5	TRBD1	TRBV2	TGTGCCAGCAGAGAACCGACAGGGGGTCAGCCCCAGCATTTT	CASREPTGGQPQHF
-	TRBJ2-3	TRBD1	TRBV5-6	TGTGCCAGCAGCTTGACCGGGACAGGGCAGGAGTATTTT	CASSLTGTGQEYF
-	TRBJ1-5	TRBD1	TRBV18	TGTGCCAGCTCACCATCGACAGGGTTGGGCAATCAGCCCCAGCATTTT	CASSPSTGLGNQPQHF
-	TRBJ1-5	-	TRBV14	TGTGCCAGCAGCCTCGAAATCCCACTGTGTAGCAATCAGCCCCAGCATTTT	CASSLEIPLCSNQPQHF
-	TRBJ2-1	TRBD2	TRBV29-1	TGCAGCGTTACCCCGGGGGGGCGTGAGTACAATGAGCAGTTCTTC	CSVTPGGREYNEQFF
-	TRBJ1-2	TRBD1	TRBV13	TGTGCCAGCAGCTTAGAGGGACAGGGGACCTATGGCTACACCTTC	CASSLEGQGTYGYTF
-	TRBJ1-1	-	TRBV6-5	TGTGCCAGCACCAGACAATGGGGCACTGAAGCTTTCTTT	CASTRQWGTEAFF
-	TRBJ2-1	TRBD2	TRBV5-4	TGTGCCAGCAGCGACCTAACTAGCGGGGGGGCTAGGAATGAGCAGTTCTTC	CASSDLTSGGARNEQFF
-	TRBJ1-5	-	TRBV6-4	TGTGCCAGCAGTGAGCAGGGGAATCAGCCCCAGCATTTT	CASSEQGNQPQHF
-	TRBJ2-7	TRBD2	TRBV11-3	TGTGCCAGCAGCTTAGGCGGGGGTGGCAGCTCCTACGAGCAGTACTTC	CASSLGGGGSSYEQYF
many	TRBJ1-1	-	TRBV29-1	TGCAGCGTTGAAAGAAACACTGAAGCTTTCTTT	CSVERNTEAFF
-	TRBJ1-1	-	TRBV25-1	TGTGCCAGCACGACAGGCTACATGAACACTGAAGCTTTCTTT	CASTTGYMNTEAFF
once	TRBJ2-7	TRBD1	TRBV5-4	TGTGCCAGCAGCTTGGTGGGACAGGGCCTCACCACCGCCTACGAGCAGTACTTC	CASSLVGQGLTTAYEQYF
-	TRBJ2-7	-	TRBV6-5	TGTGCCAGCAGCCGCGGACCGGACTACGAGCAGTACTTC	CASSRGPDYEQYF
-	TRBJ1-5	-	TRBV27	TGTGCCAGCAGTTTGACAGGCCGTACGAATCAGCCCCAGCATTTT	CASSLTGRTNQPQHF
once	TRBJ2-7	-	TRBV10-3	TGTGCCATCAGTGATGGGGGAATAAGAGCGAGCGAGCAGTACTTC	CAISDGGIRASEQYF
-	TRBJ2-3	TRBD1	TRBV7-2	TGTGCCAGCAGCTTAAGGGGGACAGGGTTCACAGATACGCAGTATTTT	CASSLRGTGFTDTQYF
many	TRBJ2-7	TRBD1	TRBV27	TGTGCCAGCGGCCTAGGACAGGGCTCCTACGAGCAGTACTTC	CASGLGQGSYEQYF
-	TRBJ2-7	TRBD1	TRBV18	TGTGCCAGCTCACGACAGGGGGCCTCCTACGAGCAGTACTTC	CASSRQGASYEQYF
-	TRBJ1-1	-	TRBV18	TGTGCCAGCTCAACACAGGGTTCGGACACTGAAGCTTTCTTT	CASSTQGSDTEAFF
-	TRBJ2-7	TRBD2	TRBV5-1	TGCGCCAGCAGCACCCGACTAGCGGGAGCGGGTTACGAGCAGTACTTC	CASSTRLAGAGYEQYF
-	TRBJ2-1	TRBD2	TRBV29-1	TGCAGCGTCTGGAGGACTAGCGGGTACAAGAGCTCCTACAATGAGCAGTTCTTC	CSVWRTSGYKSSYNEQFF
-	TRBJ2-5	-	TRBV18	TGTGCCAGCTCACCACCGGGCCAAGAGACCCAGTACTTC	CASSPPGQETQYF
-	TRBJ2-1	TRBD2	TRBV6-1	TGCAGCGGGACTAGCGGTAATGAGCAGTTCTTC	CSGTSGNEQFF
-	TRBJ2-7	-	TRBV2	TGTGCCAGCAGTCTAAGCTCCTACGAGCAGTACTTC	CASSLSSYEQYF
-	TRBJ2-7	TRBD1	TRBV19	TGTGCCAGTAGTCGAGCCGGGACAGCCTACCACGAGCAGTACTTC	CASSRAGTAYHEQYF
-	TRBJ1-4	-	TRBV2	TGTGCCAGCAGTTTGGTCCTCCGAGGGGAACTGTTTTTT	CASSLVLRGELFF